This T cell receptor beta chain was captured by sequencing in a study of cytomegalovirus exposure and HLA in healthy donors. Germline assignment: CDR1 GTSNPN and CDR2 SVGIG (reference sequence). The CDR3 is made up of 14 amino acids. V dropped 4 bases and J dropped 5 bases, with 17 bases sitting between them. Donors likely had unrecorded immune exposures despite being nominally healthy when sampled. PCR involved 60 Vbeta and 13 Jbeta primers. TCRdb's table, derived via immunoSEQ multiplex PCR, lists solely in-frame clones and lacks some. Of roughly 60,000 clones in the sample, approximately 77% were seen once.

The sequence derives from a woman between 40 and 55 years old in good health and CMV-seropositive. Sequenced: PBMCs. This sequence joins TRBV30 and TRBJ2-5, with a weak D call TRBD1 (5 bases). The CDR3 sequence: CAWTKTVRGETQYF. In nucleotides, the CDR3 is TGTGCCTGGACCAAGACAGTCCGTGGGGAGACCCAGTACTTC. The whole variable domain, remainder taken from reference TRBV30 and TRBJ2-5, is SQTIHQWPATLVQPVGSPLSLECTVEGTSNPNLYWYRQAAGRGLQLLFYSVGIGQISSEVPQNLSASRPQDRQFILSSKKLLLSDSGFYLCAWTKTVRGETQYFGPGTRLLVL.